These 26 T cell receptor beta chains share one sample of origin, sequenced in a study of blood T cells in healthy people across ages. Primers used in a second PCR of about 6 to 11 cycles were a sample-barcoded 5' primer and a J-beta primer mix. TCRdb re-called the 5' RACE reads with MiXCR, one entry per CDR3 protein. The sample includes about 780,000 distinct CDR3 sequences, more than 25% of them seen just once. The sample was also reused in another study, on T cells of mothers and their children.

Sample: blood. The source of these receptors is a boy aged 5 to 17 in good health.

This clonotype was seen a few times. The rearrangement joins TRBV18 to TRBJ1-5; TRBD1 matches 7 bases. Germline values: CDR1 KGHSH, CDR2 LQKENI. This CDR3 is 16 amino acids long. The junction had 10 bases not matched to a gene; V was cut back by 1 base and J by 7 bases. The CDR3 sequence is CASSPQGARGWQPQHF. As DNA, the CDR3 is TGTGCCAGCTCACCACAGGGGGCCCGGGGATGGCAGCCCCAGCATTTT.

The V gene is TRBV6-2 or TRBV6-3, the J gene TRBJ2-7, with 10 bases lining up with TRBD1. Germline V CDR1 and CDR2: MNHEY, SVGEGT. J was trimmed by 3 bases and V by 2 bases; bases with no gene match: 4. The CDR3 runs 15 residues. The CDR3: CASSYSGTGDYEQYF. CDR3 nucleotides: TGTGCCAGCAGTTACAGCGGGACAGGGGACTACGAGCAGTACTTC.

The rearrangement uses TRBV6-1 and TRBJ1-4; TRBD1 might be the D (5 bases). Germline CDR1 is MNHNS and CDR2 is SASEGT. V lost 7 bases and J 6 bases, leaving 12 bases between the germline ends. CDR3 size: 13 residues. DNA for the CDR3: TGTGCCAGCATGAGGGACGGTTATGAAAAACTGTTTTTT. It translates to CASMRDGYEKLFF.

Ten or more counts support this clonotype. V and J are TRBV29-1 and TRBJ2-7; TRBD2 is a possible D gene (5 bases). This CDR3 spans 12 amino acids. CDR1 is SQVTM and CDR2 is ANQGSEA in the germline V gene. Trimming pared 6 bases from V and 5 bases from J, leaving 14 bases between. Here the CDR3 DNA reads TGCAGCGTCCGGGGAAATTTCGACGAGCAGTACTTC. This gives the protein CSVRGNFDEQYF.

The table lists this clonotype with a few counts. The rearrangement links TRBV9 to TRBJ2-5, with D possibly TRBD2 on 5 matching bases. TRBJ2-1 explains the end of the DNA better; the J call may be wrong. CDR1 and CDR2 from the germline V gene are SGDLS and YYNGEE. The CDR3 has 13 amino acids. DNA of the CDR3: TGTGCCAGCAGCGTAGGATCGGGGAATGAGCAGTTCTTC. Translated, it gives CASSVGSGNEQFF.

The rearrangement uses TRBV12-3 or TRBV12-4 and TRBJ2-7, with TRBD1 as a possible D gene (6 bases). The CDR3 has 15 amino acids. The V and J ends lost 3 bases and 9 bases respectively, with 21 bases between them. The CDR3 DNA is TGTGCCAGCAGTTTTATCACAGGGAAGTTTGGAGGGCAGTACTTC. Protein sequence: CASSFITGKFGGQYF.

The rearrangement uses TRBV2 and TRBJ1-4; TRBD1 might be the D (5 bases). V gave up 6 bases and J gave up 5 bases, with 13 bases separating them. CDR1 is SNHLY and CDR2 is FYNNEI in the germline V gene. The CDR3 length is 14 residues. CDR3 DNA: TGTGCCAGCAGAGGGGACGCCTTGAATGAAAAACTGTTTTTT. Translation: CASRGDALNEKLFF. Full variable domain (missing parts from reference TRBV2 and TRBJ1-4): EPEVTQTPSHQVTQMGQEVILRCVPISNHLYFYWYRQILGQKVEFLVSFYNNEISEKSEIFDDQFSVERPDGSNFTLKIRSTKLEDSAMYFCASRGDALNEKLFFGSGTQLSVL.

This clonotype was counted only a few times. The rearrangement joins TRBV24-1 to TRBJ2-6; 7 nucleotides match TRBD1. Germline CDR1 reads KGHDR; CDR2 reads SFDVKD. The CDR3 is 15 amino acids. The ends lost 10 bases at V and 0 bases at J; junction bases unmatched: 5. This CDR3 is CATSDRASGANVLTF. The CDR3 nucleotides are TGTGCCACTTCAGACAGGGCCTCTGGGGCCAACGTCCTGACTTTC.

This clonotype was detected a few times. J is TRBJ2-5 and V is TRBV5-1; possibly TRBD1 or TRBD2 for D (5 bases each). CDR1 is SGHRS, CDR2 YFSETQ, per germline. V was trimmed by 3 bases and J by 1 base, leaving 13 bases between them. The CDR3 loop spans 15 amino acids. The CDR3 bases are TGCGCCAGCAGCTGGGACCGGGACGGCCAAGAGACCCAGTACTTC. Its translation: CASSWDRDGQETQYF.

This clonotype was counted only a few times. V and J are TRBV11-2 and TRBJ2-5, with 10 bases lining up with TRBD2. Germline V CDR1 and CDR2: SGHAT, FQNNGV. The CDR3 sequence is 16 residues long. The ends lost 4 bases at V and 4 bases at J; junction bases unmatched: 9. DNA for the CDR3: TGTGCCAGCAGCTCCCGACTAGCGGGCGAGGGAGAGACCCAGTACTTC. Translated: CASSSRLAGEGETQYF.

This clonotype was detected only a few times. The chain recombines TRBV5-1 with TRBJ2-5; TRBD2 matches 7 bases. Germline V lookup: CDR1 SGHRS, CDR2 YFSETQ. The J segment lost 3 bases and the V segment lost 0 bases, leaving 8 bases of the junction unmatched. The CDR3 totals 16 residues. CDR3 sequence: CASSLAASGYEETQYF. For the CDR3, the DNA is TGCGCCAGCAGCTTGGCGGCTAGCGGATACGAAGAGACCCAGTACTTC.

The rearrangement links TRBV11-2 to TRBJ1-1; D gene unclear. V shed 2 bases and J shed 1 base, with 11 bases lying between them. The germline V gene has CDR1 SGHAT and CDR2 FQNNGV. This CDR3 is 15 amino acids long. CDR3 in DNA: TGTGCCAGCAGCTTACCGCCGATAAGGAACACTGAAGCTTTCTTT. Its protein is CASSLPPIRNTEAFF.

In this sample, this clonotype turned up a few times. The chain uses TRBV11-2 and TRBJ2-5; 9 bases align to TRBD1. Matching the DNA end better, TRBJ2-1 makes the J call doubtful. Germline V gene lookup returns CDR1 SGHAT and CDR2 FQNNGV. The CDR3 loop spans 14 amino acids. CDR3 region: CASSGDRVMNEQFF. DNA of the CDR3: TGTGCCAGCAGCGGGGACAGGGTGATGAATGAGCAGTTCTTC.

This clonotype occurred a few times. The gene calls are TRBV24-1 and TRBJ2-7; D is unresolved. The CDR3 contains 13 residues. With 3 bases removed from V and 0 bases from J, the gap between germline ends came to 5 bases. Germline CDR1 and CDR2: KGHDR and SFDVKD. Written as DNA, the CDR3 is TGTGCCACCAGTGATGGCTCCTCCTACGAGCAGTACTTC. Amino acids: CATSDGSSYEQYF.

V and J are TRBV27 and TRBJ1-1; D might be TRBD1 (6 bases). V was trimmed by 4 bases and J by 5 bases, leaving 17 bases between them. The germline V gene encodes CDR1 MNHEY and CDR2 SMNVEV (reference sequence). The CDR3 sequence is 15 residues long. CDR3 loop: CASSSRTEGGTEAFF. CDR3 in DNA: TGTGCCAGCAGTTCCCGGACGGAGGGGGGAACTGAAGCTTTCTTT.

With regard to this clonotype: Sequence at one end of the junction differs from germline and may be a read error. This chain joins TRBV7-7 and TRBJ1-4; D is undetermined. CDR1 and CDR2 (germline): SSHAT, FNYEAQ (reference sequence). The CDR3 spans 11 residues. The CDR3 DNA is TGTGCTAGCAGCCATAATGAAAAACTGTTTTTT. Translation: CASSHNEKLFF.

This clonotype was counted a few times. This chain uses TRBV4-2 with TRBJ2-3; TRBD2 is a possible D gene (5 bases). Trimming removed 0 bases from V and 0 bases from J, with 7 bases in between. Per germline, CDR1 LGHNA and CDR2 YNFKEQ. This CDR3 has 15 residues. The CDR3 nucleotides are TGTGCCAGCAGCCAAGATCGGACTAGCACAGATACGCAGTATTTT. Translating it yields CASSQDRTSTDTQYF.

The gene calls are TRBV7-2 and TRBJ2-5; tentative D call: TRBD1 (5 bases). This CDR3 spans 15 amino acids. With 4 bases removed from V and 2 bases from J, the gap between germline ends came to 14 bases. Germline V CDR1 and CDR2: SGHTA, FQGNSA. The CDR3 protein is CASSSSGQRQETQYF. CDR3 DNA sequence: TGTGCCAGCAGCTCCTCAGGACAAAGGCAAGAGACCCAGTACTTC.

The chain couples TRBV20-1 to TRBJ2-5; 8 nucleotides agree with TRBD2. The end of the DNA is better explained by TRBJ2-1, so the J call may be wrong. Looked up from germline, CDR1 is DFQATT and CDR2 is SNEGSKA (reference sequence). The CDR3 sequence is 15 residues long. CDR3 coding DNA: TGCAGTGCTAGAGGAGGAGCGGGGGATTGCAATGAGCAGTTCTTC. Its protein product is CSARGGAGDCNEQFF.

The rearrangement joins TRBV15 to TRBJ1-4; D might be TRBD1 (6 bases). Looked up from germline, CDR1 is LNHNV and CDR2 is YYDKDF (reference sequence). Trimming removed 8 bases from V and 3 bases from J, with 10 bases in between. The CDR3 sequence is 13 residues long. The CDR3 reads CATRRGSNEKLFF. DNA for the CDR3: TGTGCCACCCGAAGGGGGTCTAATGAAAAACTGTTTTTT.

The chain carries TRBV9 and TRBJ2-7; the match to TRBD2 covers 7 bases. The V and J ends lost 0 bases and 4 bases, in that order; junction bases with no gene match: 13. Germline lookup yields CDR1 SGDLS and CDR2 YYNGEE. CDR3 length equals 17 residues. Written as DNA, the CDR3 is TGTGCCAGCAGCGTAGGTCCAGCGGGGAAACCGAGTTACGAGCAGTACTTC. Translated, it gives CASSVGPAGKPSYEQYF. The entire variable domain, with the rest obtained from reference TRBV9 and TRBJ2-7, is as follows: DSGVTQTPKHLITATGQRVTLRCSPRSGDLSVYWYQQSLDQGLQFLIQYYNGEERAKGNILERFSAQQFPDLHSELNLSSLELGDSALYFCASSVGPAGKPSYEQYFGPGTRLTVT.

This clonotype appeared a few times. The rearrangement uses TRBV4-1 and TRBJ2-5; D might be TRBD2 (6 bases). The J call is in doubt because the DNA end fits TRBJ2-7 better. Germline CDR1 and CDR2: MGHRA and YSYEKL. The length of the CDR3 is 16 residues. CDR3 sequence (DNA): TGCGCCAGCAGCCAAGGGGGGGTTTTTGGATCCTACGAGCAGTACTTC. This translates into CASSQGGVFGSYEQYF.

This clonotype occurred a few times. The junction differs from germline at one of its ends, possibly a read error. The rearrangement joins TRBV10-2 to TRBJ2-5, with D tentatively TRBD1 (6 bases). CDR1 and CDR2 from the germline V gene are WSHSY and SAAADI. The CDR3 spans 14 residues. The CDR3 spells CASSESPLRGGLFF. As DNA, the CDR3 is TGCGCCAGCAGTGAGTCCCCCTTGCGAGGGGGTTTGTTCTTC.

This clonotype was seen repeatedly, ten times or more. The chain links TRBV15 to TRBJ2-5; the D is unclear. The V gene lost 0 bases and the J gene lost 7 bases, with 9 bases spanning the gap. Germline V gives CDR1 LNHNV, CDR2 YYDKDF (reference sequence). This CDR3 is built from 13 residues. CDR3 coding DNA: TGTGCCACCAGCAGAGACGAGTATGGGACCCAGTACTTC. Translation: CATSRDEYGTQYF.

This clonotype was counted between two and nine times. The rearrangement links TRBV28 to TRBJ1-2; no clear D. V gave up 5 bases and J gave up 5 bases, with 12 bases separating them. The CDR3 consists of 13 residues. Germline loops: CDR1 MDHEN, CDR2 SYDVKM. CDR3 sequence (DNA): TGTGCCAGCAGTCTGCGGGGAGAATATGGCTACACCTTC. Protein sequence: CASSLRGEYGYTF.

This clonotype was observed a few times. The chain joins TRBV12-3 or TRBV12-4 to TRBJ2-7, with 8 bases identical to TRBD2. This CDR3 has 14 residues. The junction had 11 bases not matched to a gene; V was cut back by 9 bases and J by 4 bases. CDR3 in amino acids: CASAQAGGEYEQYF. CDR3 nucleotides: TGTGCCAGTGCCCAGGCGGGGGGCGAATACGAGCAGTACTTC.